A single sample is the source of the 17 T cell receptor beta chains below, sequenced in a study of regulatory T cells in long-lasting Graves disease. The time point is: persistent/refractory GD, antithyroid drugs over 5 years with positive TRAb. RNA from PBMCs was the source of the TCR library. Construction of the TCR beta libraries employed iRepertoire HTBI primers in conjunction with Arm-PCR of CDR3 regions. TCRdb reanalysed the multiplex PCR reads using MiXCR and keeps one entry per CDR3 protein. The table includes a few hundred thousand distinct CDR3 sequences, approximately 23% detected once. The input for sequencing was peripheral blood mononuclear cells (PBMCs), taken when the disease was refractory, from a patient treated with antithyroid drugs. The receptors stem from a woman aged 40 to 55 with Graves disease.

This chain's CDR3 is CASSVSPGLAYEQYF. In DNA, the CDR3 is TGTGCCAGCAGCGTATCTCCGGGACTAGCGTACGAGCAGTACTTC. The rearrangement joins TRBV9 to TRBJ2-7, with 10 nucleotides matching TRBD2. Germline CDR1 and CDR2: SGDLS and YYNGEE. The CDR3 is made up of 15 amino acids. With 1 base clipped from V and 4 bases from J, the junction kept 5 bases outside the gene matches.

This clonotype was seen repeatedly, ten times or more. This sequence joins TRBV27 and TRBJ1-2; 9 nucleotides align to TRBD1. V was clipped by 4 bases and J by 7 bases; unmatched bases: 10. The CDR3 has 15 residues. Germline CDR1 and CDR2: MNHEY and SMNVEV (reference sequence). The CDR3 nucleotides are TGTGCCAGCAGTTCACCGGGACAGGGTACAAGTGGCTACACCTTC. Amino acid sequence: CASSSPGQGTSGYTF.

This clonotype was counted many times. The chain employs TRBV28 and TRBJ1-4; possible D gene TRBD1, 5 bases. CDR3 size: 14 residues. The germline gives CDR1 MDHEN, CDR2 SYDVKM. Trimming shortened V by 6 bases and J by 7 bases, and 15 bases separated the two germline ends. The CDR3 sequence: CASRVGVSSEKLFF. The CDR3, as DNA: TGTGCCAGCAGAGTGGGGGTTTCTAGTGAAAAACTGTTTTTT. Together with reference TRBV28 and TRBJ1-4, the CDR3 gives the full variable domain: DVKVTQSSRYLVKRTGEKVFLECVQDMDHENMFWYRQDPGLGLRLIYFSYDVKMKEKGDIPEGYSVSREKKERFSLILESASTNQTSMYLCASRVGVSSEKLFFGSGTQLSVL.

This clonotype was counted ten times or more. The chain employs TRBV12-3 or TRBV12-4 and TRBJ1-6, with a tentative D call TRBD1 (5 bases). V was clipped by 4 bases and J by 3 bases, with 10 bases between them. The CDR3 is 15 amino acids. For the CDR3, the DNA is TGTGCCAGCAGTTCAGCGGGGCTCTATAATTCACCCCTCCACTTT. Protein: CASSSAGLYNSPLHF.

J is TRBJ2-2 and V is TRBV6-2 or TRBV6-3; the D gene could be TRBD1 or TRBD2 (5 bases each). This CDR3 is built from 13 residues. The V gene's germline CDR1 is MNHEY and CDR2 SVGEGT. Deletions cut 2 bases from V and 7 bases from J, with 8 bases between. CDR3 sequence reads: CASSYGGGGELFF. In DNA, the CDR3 is TGTGCCAGCAGTTACGGGGGTGGCGGGGAGCTGTTTTTT.

The chain joins TRBV5-6 to TRBJ2-5, with TRBD2 matching over 7 bases. This CDR3 comprises 16 residues. CDR1 is SGHDT, CDR2 YYEEEE, per germline. V trimming: 2 bases; J trimming: 5 bases; junction bases outside the gene matches: 12. This CDR3 is CASSFSKGEGWETQYF. CDR3 coding DNA: TGTGCCAGCAGCTTCTCCAAAGGGGAGGGATGGGAGACCCAGTACTTC.

The genes are TRBV11-2 and TRBJ2-1; TRBD1 might be the D (6 bases). The length of the CDR3 is 20 residues. The germline CDR1 and CDR2 sequences are SGHAT and FQNNGV. V was pared by 5 bases and J by 0 bases, with 26 bases between. The CDR3 region is CASSGYSDSSGESSYNEQFF. The CDR3 DNA sequence: TGTGCCAGCAGCGGATACTCGGACAGCTCCGGTGAGAGCTCCTACAATGAGCAGTTCTTC.

This clonotype has a count of ten or more. The chain recombines TRBV28 with TRBJ2-5; 13 bases are a match to TRBD2. CDR1 is MDHEN, CDR2 SYDVKM, per germline. This CDR3 is 17 amino acids long. With V trimmed by 3 bases and J by 5 bases, 9 bases remained unmatched. CDR3 coding DNA: TGTGCCAGCAGTTTCCCCGGACTAGCGGGAGTGGGGGAGACCCAGTACTTC. Translating gives CASSFPGLAGVGETQYF. The full variable domain, rest sourced from reference TRBV28 and TRBJ2-5, is DVKVTQSSRYLVKRTGEKVFLECVQDMDHENMFWYRQDPGLGLRLIYFSYDVKMKEKGDIPEGYSVSREKKERFSLILESASTNQTSMYLCASSFPGLAGVGETQYFGPGTRLLVL.

This clonotype came up a few times. The genes are TRBV28 and TRBJ1-5, with D unclear. Germline CDR1 and CDR2: MDHEN and SYDVKM. The CDR3 runs to 15 residues. V was trimmed by 2 bases and J by 0 bases, leaving 8 bases between them. The CDR3 bases are TGTGCCAGCAGTTTAAGGATTTATAGCAATCAGCCCCAGCATTTT. It translates to CASSLRIYSNQPQHF.

The rearrangement uses TRBV5-1 and TRBJ2-1; TRBD2 agrees at 9 bases. The CDR3 runs to 15 residues. Germline trimming cut 7 bases from V and 6 bases from J; bases unmatched to any gene: 11. Germline lookup yields CDR1 SGHRS and CDR2 YFSETQ. The CDR3 DNA sequence: TGCGCCAGCGGGCCCATAGCGGGGGTGCGCAATGAGCAGTTCTTC. Residues: CASGPIAGVRNEQFF. Based on the CDR3 plus reference TRBV5-1 and TRBJ2-1, the full variable domain is KAGVTQTPRYLIKTRGQQVTLSCSPISGHRSVSWYQQTPGQGLQFLFEYFSETQRNKGNFPGRFSGRQFSNSRSEMNVSTLELGDSALYLCASGPIAGVRNEQFFGPGTRLTVL.

Concerning this clonotype itself: A much bigger clone sits one base away, suggesting this may be a read error. V is TRBV28 and J is TRBJ1-5; no firm D call. The V gene lost 6 bases and the J gene lost 2 bases, with 8 bases spanning the gap. Per the germline V gene, CDR1 is MDHEN and CDR2 is SYDVKM. This CDR3 is built from 13 residues. The CDR3 spells CASRTPGNQPQHF. The CDR3 DNA reads TGTGCCAGCAGGACCCCCGGCAATCAGCCCCAGCATTTT.

This clonotype was seen at least ten times. The chain has TRBV28 and TRBJ2-7; 10 nucleotides align to TRBD2. Germline-derived CDR1 and CDR2 are MDHEN and SYDVKM. V dropped 7 bases and J dropped 3; count of bases not matched to a gene: 15. The CDR3 loop spans 17 amino acids. CDR3 residues: CASTPKGYRTSGYEQYF. CDR3 nucleotides: TGTGCCAGCACCCCCAAAGGGTACAGGACTAGCGGCTACGAGCAGTACTTC.

This sequence joins TRBV12-3 or TRBV12-4 and TRBJ1-3, with D perhaps TRBD1 (6 bases). The CDR3 sequence is 16 residues long. V was shortened by 1 base and J by 4 bases, with 14 bases between the two germline ends. DNA of the CDR3: TGTGCCAGCAGTTTAGAGGGACAAATTCGGGGAAACACCATATATTTT. Translated: CASSLEGQIRGNTIYF.

As for this clonotype: One base away lies a much larger clone, so this may be a sequencing read error. Lacking the conserved final phenylalanine or tryptophan, this CDR3 likely reflects a read error. The chain employs TRBV20-1 and TRBJ2-5; D remains unclear. The V gene's germline CDR1 is DFQATT and CDR2 SNEGSKA (reference sequence). V lost 6 bases and J 5 bases, leaving 13 bases between the germline ends. This CDR3 comprises 12 residues. CDR3 nucleotides: TGCAGTGCCCCACCTGCCCTGGAGACCCAGTACTAC. Amino acids: CSAPPALETQYY.

This clonotype was seen repeatedly, ten times or more. CDR3 in amino acids: CATSARQVSNQPQHF. As DNA, the CDR3 is TGTGCCACCAGCGCCAGACAAGTTAGCAATCAGCCCCAGCATTTT. The rearrangement links TRBV15 to TRBJ1-5; no reliable D call. V was shortened by 5 bases and J by 0 bases, with 11 bases between the two germline ends. This CDR3 has 15 amino acids. Germline CDR1 reads LNHNV; CDR2 reads YYDKDF (reference sequence).

This clonotype turned up a few times. The V gene is TRBV12-3 or TRBV12-4, the J gene TRBJ1-3, with TRBD1 identical over 7 bases. V gave up 4 bases and J gave up 3 bases; unmatched junction bases: 9. The CDR3 runs to 16 residues. CDR3 in DNA: TGTGCCAGCAGTTCGGGGGCAGGGGGATTTGGAAACACCATATATTTT. Encoded protein: CASSSGAGGFGNTIYF.

This clonotype was counted at least ten times. The chain carries TRBV28 and TRBJ2-7; 9 bases line up with TRBD1. The V segment lost 5 bases and the J segment 3 bases; nucleotides outside the gene matches: 8. CDR3 length: 15 residues. In germline, CDR1 is MDHEN, CDR2 SYDVKM. The CDR3 protein is CASSRPGTGLYEQYF. The CDR3 coding sequence is TGTGCCAGCAGTCGACCCGGGACAGGGCTCTACGAGCAGTACTTC.